These 27 T cell receptor beta chains were sequenced from one sample in a study of blood T cell repertoires in COVID-19. Clones were read by immunoSEQ multiplex PCR, and TCRdb kept only the in-frame ones, dropping some. This sample carries roughly 410,000 clones, about 87% of them seen once, and the ten largest clones take about 2.1%. Sequencing input: peripheral blood. The receptor source for this set is a woman aged 55-69 years with COVID-19, enrolled during active disease.

V is TRBV9 and J is TRBJ2-7; TRBD1 agrees at 9 bases. Germline loops: CDR1 SGDLS, CDR2 YYNGEE. The CDR3 length is 15 residues. J gave up 5 bases and V 1 base, and 7 bases lay outside the gene matches. The CDR3 DNA follows: TGTGCCAGCAGCGTAACCGGGACAGGGCAGGACGAGCAGTACTTC. Translating gives CASSVTGTGQDEQYF.

V gene TRBV7-6 combines with J gene TRBJ2-7; 8 nucleotides match TRBD1. Unmatched junction bases numbered 8, after V lost 5 bases and J lost 2 bases. Germline V CDR1 and CDR2: SGHVS, FNYEAQ. CDR3 size: 15 residues. Here the CDR3 reads CASSPQGASPYEQYF. CDR3 DNA sequence: TGTGCCAGCAGCCCCCAGGGGGCATCCCCCTACGAGCAGTACTTC.

The chain has TRBV30 and TRBJ2-6; a weak D match, TRBD2 (6 bases). The CDR3 is 18 amino acids. The germline V and J ends were trimmed by 6 bases and 1 base, with 22 bases remaining between them. Germline V CDR1 and CDR2: GTSNPN, SVGIG (reference sequence). CDR3 amino acids: CACTGGLLSASGANVLTF. The CDR3 DNA is TGTGCCTGCACCGGGGGACTCCTGTCTGCTTCTGGGGCCAACGTCCTGACTTTC.

V is TRBV5-1 and J is TRBJ1-5; TRBD1 is a possible D gene (6 bases). Trimming stripped 0 bases from V and 3 bases from J, with 10 bases between. The CDR3 runs to 15 residues. Per the germline V gene, CDR1 is SGHRS and CDR2 is YFSETQ. CDR3 amino acids: CASSLGDINNQPQHF. CDR3 nucleotide sequence: TGCGCCAGCAGCTTGGGGGACATTAACAATCAGCCCCAGCATTTT.

The chain employs TRBV4-2 and TRBJ2-1; TRBD2 aligns across 10 bases. CDR3 length: 18 amino acids. Looked up from germline, CDR1 is LGHNA and CDR2 is YNFKEQ. V shed 0 bases, J shed 0 bases, and the junction held 5 bases outside the gene matches. The CDR3 DNA sequence: TGTGCCAGCAGCCAAGAACAGCGGGGGGGGAGCTCCTACAATGAGCAGTTCTTC. Encoded protein: CASSQEQRGGSSYNEQFF.

The chain carries TRBV7-2 and TRBJ1-2; weak D call: TRBD1 (5 bases). The CDR3 consists of 14 residues. Germline loops: CDR1 SGHTA, CDR2 FQGNSA. Between the trimmed V and J ends, which lost 2 bases and 5 bases, there was a span of 12 bases. CDR3 amino acids: CASSLMGGVYGYTF. The CDR3, as DNA: TGTGCCAGCAGCTTAATGGGGGGGGTGTATGGCTACACCTTC. Full variable domain (missing parts from reference TRBV7-2 and TRBJ1-2): GAGVSQSPSNKVTEKGKDVELRCDPISGHTALYWYRQSLGQGLEFLIYFQGNSAPDKSGLPSDRFSAERTGGSVSTLTIQRTQQEDSAVYLCASSLMGGVYGYTFGSGTRLTVV.

The chain's CDR3 is CASTGLDRGFVGYTF. DNA for the CDR3: TGTGCCAGCACCGGACTAGACAGGGGTTTTGTAGGCTACACCTTC. The V and J genes are TRBV6-5 and TRBJ1-2; 8 nucleotides line up with TRBD1. The length of the CDR3 is 15 residues. J lost 8 bases, V lost 7 bases, and 15 bases had no gene match. Per germline, CDR1 MNHEY and CDR2 SVGAGI.

The chain recombines TRBV18 with TRBJ1-6; D possibly corresponds to TRBD1 (5 bases). Trimming removed 6 bases from V and 5 bases from J, with 14 bases in between. This CDR3 spans 15 amino acids. Per germline, CDR1 KGHSH and CDR2 LQKENI. The CDR3 bases are TGTGCCAGCTCGCAGGGCCACCTCGATAATTCACCCCTCCACTTT. It specifies CASSQGHLDNSPLHF.

The chain employs TRBV19 and TRBJ1-2; 8 bases are a match to TRBD1. This CDR3 has 11 residues. Losses at the gene ends were 9 bases for V and 4 bases for J; bases not matched to a gene: 1. Looked up from germline, CDR1 is LNHDA and CDR2 is SQIVND (reference sequence). The CDR3 nucleotides are TGTGCCAGCGACAGGGGCTATGGCTACACCTTC. Its translation: CASDRGYGYTF.

The genes are TRBV28 and TRBJ1-2, with D uncertain. The V gene's germline CDR1 is MDHEN and CDR2 SYDVKM. The V gene lost 2 bases and the J gene lost 1 base, with 5 bases spanning the gap. This CDR3 is built from 13 residues. CDR3 residues: CASSLRVNYGYTF. The CDR3 DNA reads TGTGCCAGCAGTTTAAGAGTTAACTATGGCTACACCTTC.

The chain employs TRBV5-1 and TRBJ2-5; possible D gene TRBD1, 6 bases. Germline CDR1 is SGHRS and CDR2 is YFSETQ. The V gene lost 4 bases and the J gene lost 5 bases, with 12 bases spanning the gap. This CDR3 has 13 amino acids. In nucleotides, the CDR3 is TGCGCCAGCAGCCCCGGGACAACGGAGACCCAGTACTTC. This translates into CASSPGTTETQYF.

This clone was recorded once. The chain uses TRBV7-8 and TRBJ1-4; no definite D call. CDR3 length: 15 residues. In germline, CDR1 is SGHVS, CDR2 FQNEAQ. Trimming left V 0 bases short and J 5 bases short, with 10 bases between. CDR3 bases: TGTGCCAGCAGCTTAGCTCGACCGGAGAATGAAAAACTGTTTTTT. Translation gives CASSLARPENEKLFF.

Note on this clone: The junction and the germline gene differ at one end; a read error may be behind it. This CDR3 is also generated by other DNA sequences in the sample. The rearrangement joins TRBV3-1 (or the pseudogene TRBV3-2) to TRBJ1-1; possible D gene TRBD1, 6 bases. Germline CDR1 and CDR2: LGHDT and YNNKEL (reference sequence). The CDR3 covers 14 residues. The CDR3 DNA is TGTGCCAGCAGTCAAGCAGGGGTGAACACTGAAGCTTTCTTT. This translates into CASSQAGVNTEAFF.

V is TRBV19 and J is TRBJ1-1; perhaps TRBD1 as D (6 bases). V was clipped by 6 bases and J by 4 bases, with 12 bases between them. The length of the CDR3 is 13 residues. Per germline, CDR1 LNHDA and CDR2 SQIVND (reference sequence). CDR3 in DNA: TGTGCCAGTAGGCCCTTAGGGGGCACTGAAGCTTTCTTT. This translates into CASRPLGGTEAFF.

The rearrangement joins TRBV19 to TRBJ1-4; no clear D gene. Germline lookup yields CDR1 LNHDA and CDR2 SQIVND (reference sequence). The length of the CDR3 is 14 residues. V lost 7 bases and J 4 bases, leaving 13 bases between the germline ends. The CDR3, as DNA: TGTGCCAGTACCCCTGGGCCGAGTAATGAAAAACTGTTTTTT. Protein sequence: CASTPGPSNEKLFF.

J is TRBJ1-3 and V is TRBV24-1, with D possibly matching TRBD1 (6 bases). Germline lookup yields CDR1 KGHDR and CDR2 SFDVKD. This CDR3 spans 15 amino acids. V was clipped by 7 bases and J by 2 bases, with 14 bases between them. The CDR3 here is CATSDPQGPGNTIYF. The CDR3 bases are TGTGCCACCAGCGACCCACAGGGCCCTGGAAACACCATATATTTT.

The chain couples TRBV7-6 to TRBJ2-2, with TRBD2 matching 12 bases. This CDR3 has 19 residues. From germline, CDR1 is SGHVS and CDR2 FNYEAQ. Trimming removed 1 base from V and 0 bases from J; junction bases left unmatched: 6. CDR3 sequence (DNA): TGTGCCAGCAGCTTAGGCCTACTAGCGGGGGGTTCGAACACCGGGGAGCTGTTTTTT. Translated: CASSLGLLAGGSNTGELFF.

The chain has TRBV5-1 and TRBJ2-3; 10 bases match TRBD1. Germline values: CDR1 SGHRS, CDR2 YFSETQ. The CDR3 loop spans 14 amino acids. With 3 bases clipped from V and 4 bases from J, the junction kept 2 bases outside the gene matches. The DNA for the CDR3 is TGCGCCAGCAGCTCCGGACAGGGGGCAGATACGCAGTATTTT. It codes for CASSSGQGADTQYF.

The chain is built from TRBV18 and TRBJ2-3; 8 bases align to TRBD1. This CDR3 region has 16 residues. The germline V gene encodes CDR1 KGHSH and CDR2 LQKENI. Trimming removed 2 bases from V and 1 base from J; junction bases left unmatched: 5. The CDR3 here is CASSPVGTGRTDTQYF. The CDR3 nucleotides read TGTGCCAGCTCACCAGTCGGGACAGGACGCACAGATACGCAGTATTTT.

This clone was found once. V and J are TRBV28 and TRBJ2-7; D might be TRBD2 (5 bases). Germline V lookup: CDR1 MDHEN, CDR2 SYDVKM. Trimming shortened V by 4 bases and J by 1 base, and 14 bases separated the two germline ends. CDR3 length equals 15 residues. The chain's CDR3 is CASSSEGVGSYEQYF. CDR3 sequence (DNA): TGTGCCAGCAGTTCCGAGGGAGTGGGATCCTACGAGCAGTACTTC.

The CDR3 is CASSFGPSTDTQYF. The CDR3 DNA follows: TGTGCCAGCAGCTTTGGCCCTAGCACAGATACGCAGTATTTT. This chain links TRBV7-3 with TRBJ2-3; D unresolved. CDR1 and CDR2 (germline): SGHTA, FQGTGA. The CDR3 spans 14 residues. V was cut by 3 bases and J by 0 bases, with 7 bases left in between. Supplemented by reference TRBV7-3 and TRBJ2-3, the full variable domain reads GAGVSQTPSNKVTEKGKYVELRCDPISGHTALYWYRQSLGQGPEFLIYFQGTGAADDSGLPNDRFFAVRPEGSVSTLKIQRTERGDSAVYLCASSFGPSTDTQYFGPGTRLTVL.

Written as DNA, the CDR3 is TGCAGCGTTGGTGAGCAGGGGAATAACTATGGCTACACCTTC. Protein product: CSVGEQGNNYGYTF. This rearrangement joins TRBV29-1 to TRBJ1-2; possible D gene TRBD1, 6 bases. From germline, CDR1 is SQVTM and CDR2 ANQGSEA. V lost 4 bases, J lost 1 base, and 13 bases lay in between. This CDR3 is 14 amino acids long.

This clone has just a few counts. The chain employs TRBV3-1 (or the pseudogene TRBV3-2) and TRBJ1-1; D is unclear. This CDR3 region has 13 residues. Trimming stripped 6 bases from V and 4 bases from J, with 12 bases between. The germline CDR1 and CDR2 sequences are LGHDT and YNNKEL (reference sequence). The CDR3 coding sequence is TGTGCCAGCAGTCGGGCCGCGGGCACTGAAGCTTTCTTT. Translated: CASSRAAGTEAFF.

The chain joins TRBV5-4 to TRBJ2-2, with 8 bases that match TRBD2. This CDR3 has 14 residues. V dropped 4 bases and J dropped 3; count of bases not matched to a gene: 2. CDR1 and CDR2 (germline): SGHNT, YYREEE (reference sequence). CDR3 DNA: TGTGCCAGCAGCCTTAGCGGGGACACCGGGGAGCTGTTTTTT. It encodes CASSLSGDTGELFF.

This rearrangement joins TRBV7-8 to TRBJ1-2; no definite D call. The germline gives CDR1 SGHVS, CDR2 FQNEAQ. This CDR3 comprises 14 residues. Trimming removed 0 bases from V and 7 bases from J, with 12 bases in between. The CDR3: CASSLAAAAPGYTF. CDR3 nucleotides: TGTGCCAGCAGCTTAGCTGCGGCAGCCCCTGGCTACACCTTC.

V and J are TRBV4-1 and TRBJ1-5; 9 bases are a match to TRBD1. V trimming: 3 bases; J trimming: 5 bases; junction bases outside the gene matches: 8. The CDR3 loop spans 16 amino acids. Germline CDR1 reads MGHRA; CDR2 reads YSYEKL. CDR3: CASSQGQGGGYQPQHF. CDR3 bases: TGCGCCAGCAGCCAGGGACAGGGCGGGGGATATCAGCCCCAGCATTTT.

CDR3 sequence: CASSFGAYNEQFF. The CDR3 DNA follows: TGTGCCAGCAGCTTTGGGGCTTACAATGAGCAGTTCTTC. This chain uses TRBV5-6 with TRBJ2-1; D is possibly TRBD1 (5 bases). Germline CDR1 and CDR2: SGHDT and YYEEEE. V was shortened by 2 bases and J by 4 bases, with 7 bases between the two germline ends. CDR3 length: 13 amino acids.